A selection of T cell receptor beta chains follows, all from one sample in a study of T cell changes during pregnancy in multiple sclerosis. Measured with immunoSEQ multiplex PCR; TCRdb has only the in-frame clones, and not every one. The repertoire includes 30,000 to 45,000 clones, around 90% of them detected once, and roughly 0.45% sits in the top ten. The material was CD4+ T cells from peripheral blood mononuclear cells, obtained after pregnancy. These receptors were taken from a female donor with multiple sclerosis, enrolled in a pregnancy study. Each CDR3 is given with its conserved first and last residue. The D gene is left open where the match is weak. Clone size is shown for a subset of rows, as once, few, many or a class of expanded clone.

CDR3	DNA	D	J	size	V
CAISAMTGGGRNTEAFF	TGTGCCATCAGTGCGATGACAGGGGGAGGTAGGAACACTGAAGCTTTCTTT	TRBD1	TRBJ1-1	.	TRBV10-3
CASSQLTGGFGGELFF	TGTGCCAGCAGCCAACTTACAGGGGGCTTCGGCGGGGAGCTGTTTTTT	TRBD1	TRBJ2-2	.	TRBV4-2
CASRAGGGETQYF	TGCGCCAGCAGAGCGGGAGGGGGAGAGACCCAGTACTTC	TRBD2	TRBJ2-5	.	TRBV5-1
CASSQAGMKVNTEAFF	TGCGCCAGCAGCCAAGCGGGGATGAAAGTGAACACTGAAGCTTTCTTT	.	TRBJ1-1	.	TRBV4-3
CASRRGQRGDEKLFF	TGTGCCAGCAGGCGGGGGCAGAGGGGGGATGAAAAACTGTTTTTT	.	TRBJ1-4	.	TRBV2
CASWRGNTEAFF	TGTGCCAGCTGGAGGGGAAACACTGAAGCTTTCTTT	.	TRBJ1-1	.	TRBV2
CASGENGNTIYF	TGTGCTAGTGGGGAGAATGGAAACACCATATATTTT	.	TRBJ1-3	.	TRBV12-5
CASSIVRDTLPTRETQYF	TGCGCCAGCAGCATCGTCCGGGACACCCTTCCCACAAGAGAGACCCAGTACTTC	.	TRBJ2-5	.	TRBV5-1
CASSPQPGQGSGTDTQYF	TGTGCCAGCAGTCCCCAGCCGGGACAGGGTAGCGGCACAGATACGCAGTATTTT	TRBD1	TRBJ2-3	.	TRBV28
CASIVRPNSGNTIYF	TGTGCCAGCATCGTTCGTCCTAACTCTGGAAACACCATATATTTT	.	TRBJ1-3	.	TRBV6-1
CASSTGGSNQPQHF	TGTGCCAGTTCCACAGGGGGCAGCAATCAGCCCCAGCATTTT	TRBD1	TRBJ1-5	.	TRBV19
CASSTYRGTGNTIYF	TGTGCCAGCAGTACTTACAGGGGGACTGGAAACACCATATATTTT	TRBD1	TRBJ1-3	.	TRBV11-2
CASSVSGTGHGGYTF	TGTGCCAGCAGCGTAAGTGGGACAGGGCATGGTGGCTACACCTTC	TRBD1	TRBJ1-2	.	TRBV9
CASSRGQIPVNYGYTF	TGTGCCAGCAGCCGGGGACAAATACCTGTTAACTATGGCTACACCTTC	.	TRBJ1-2	.	TRBV9
CASSWETGGLNTEAFF	TGCGCCAGCAGCTGGGAGACAGGGGGACTGAACACTGAAGCTTTCTTT	TRBD1	TRBJ1-1	.	TRBV5-1
CASSPGLAWWYF	TGTGCCAGCAGCCCCGGACTAGCGTGGTGGTATTTT	TRBD2	TRBJ2-3	.	TRBV6-5
CASSPGVLSSYNEQFF	TGCGCCAGCAGCCCGGGGGTCCTTAGCTCCTACAATGAGCAGTTCTTC	.	TRBJ2-1	.	TRBV5-1
CASSLVQGADTQYF	TGTGCCAGCAGCTTAGTACAGGGGGCAGATACGCAGTATTTT	TRBD1	TRBJ2-3	.	TRBV7-7
CASSQGQGIYNEQFF	TGCGCCAGCAGCCAAGGACAGGGTATCTACAATGAGCAGTTCTTC	TRBD1	TRBJ2-1	.	TRBV5-1
CASSLGRTPNTEAFF	TGTGCCAGCAGCTTAGGTAGGACACCGAACACTGAAGCTTTCTTT	.	TRBJ1-1	.	TRBV11-2
CASSRTHYEQYF	TGTGCCAGCAGCAGGACTCACTACGAGCAGTACTTC	.	TRBJ2-7	.	TRBV6-5
CASSQDLGQPQHF	TGTGCCAGCAGCCAAGATCTCGGGCAGCCCCAGCATTTT	.	TRBJ1-5	.	TRBV14
CASGGPIKGETQYF	TGTGCCAGCGGGGGCCCCATTAAGGGAGAGACCCAGTACTTC	.	TRBJ2-5	.	TRBV5-4
CAWSVRGNNEQFF	TGTGCCTGGAGTGTACGGGGTAACAATGAGCAGTTCTTC	.	TRBJ2-1	.	TRBV30
CASSRTTGGSNEKLFF	TGCGCCAGCAGTCGCACTACGGGAGGATCTAATGAAAAACTGTTTTTT	.	TRBJ1-4	.	TRBV5-1
CASSLVGGYTF	TGTGCCAGCAGCTTGGTCGGGGGCTACACCTTC	.	TRBJ1-2	.	TRBV5-8
CSVVGDRGHEKLFF	TGCAGCGTTGTAGGGGACAGGGGGCATGAAAAACTGTTTTTT	TRBD1	TRBJ1-4	.	TRBV29-1
CASSLGQGAKASGELFF	TGCGCCAGCAGCTTGGGACAGGGGGCGAAGGCCTCCGGGGAGCTGTTTTTT	TRBD1	TRBJ2-2	once	TRBV5-1
CASSIFLGREYSGELFF	TGTGCCAGTAGTATTTTCTTGGGCAGGGAATATTCCGGGGAGCTGTTTTTT	.	TRBJ2-2	.	TRBV19
CASSPRRASSGNTIYF	TGTGCCAGCAGCCCCCGCAGAGCGAGCTCTGGAAACACCATATATTTT	.	TRBJ1-3	.	TRBV4-2
CASSQEWGEKLFF	TGTGCCAGCAGCCAGGAGTGGGGCGAAAAACTGTTTTTT	.	TRBJ1-4	.	TRBV6-4
CASSEGQPLGYGYTF	TGTGCCAGCAGTGAAGGCCAGCCCCTCGGGTATGGCTACACCTTC	.	TRBJ1-2	.	TRBV2
CAITSSRNQPQHF	TGTGCCATCACCAGTTCACGCAATCAGCCCCAGCATTTT	.	TRBJ1-5	.	TRBV10-3
CASSLAGLTDTQYF	TGTGCCAGCAGCTTAGCCGGTCTCACAGATACGCAGTATTTT	.	TRBJ2-3	.	TRBV7-8
CASSARGYGETQYF	TGTGCCAGTAGTGCCAGGGGATATGGGGAGACCCAGTACTTC	.	TRBJ2-5	.	TRBV19
CASSDRQGILAKNIQYF	TGTGCCAGTAGTGATCGACAGGGGATACTAGCCAAAAACATTCAGTACTTC	TRBD1	TRBJ2-4	once	TRBV19
CASGWRGVNIQYF	TGTGCCAGCGGGTGGCGGGGTGTAAACATTCAGTACTTC	.	TRBJ2-4	.	TRBV6-1
CASSQGTGINTEAFF	TGTGCCAGCAGCCAAGGGACAGGGATAAACACTGAAGCTTTCTTT	TRBD1	TRBJ1-1	.	TRBV14
CASSQELAGGRADTQYF	TGTGCCAGCAGCCAAGAACTAGCGGGGGGGCGGGCAGATACGCAGTATTTT	TRBD2	TRBJ2-3	.	TRBV4-2
CASSVREGGKNQPQHF	TGTGCCAGTAGTGTTCGGGAAGGGGGAAAAAATCAGCCCCAGCATTTT	.	TRBJ1-5	.	TRBV19
CASNLLAGGSYNEQFF	TGTGCCAGCAATCTCCTGGCGGGAGGGTCCTACAATGAGCAGTTCTTC	TRBD2	TRBJ2-1	once	TRBV28
CATHSPETDNYGYTF	TGTGCCACCCATTCCCCGGAGACAGATAACTATGGCTACACCTTC	.	TRBJ1-2	.	TRBV19